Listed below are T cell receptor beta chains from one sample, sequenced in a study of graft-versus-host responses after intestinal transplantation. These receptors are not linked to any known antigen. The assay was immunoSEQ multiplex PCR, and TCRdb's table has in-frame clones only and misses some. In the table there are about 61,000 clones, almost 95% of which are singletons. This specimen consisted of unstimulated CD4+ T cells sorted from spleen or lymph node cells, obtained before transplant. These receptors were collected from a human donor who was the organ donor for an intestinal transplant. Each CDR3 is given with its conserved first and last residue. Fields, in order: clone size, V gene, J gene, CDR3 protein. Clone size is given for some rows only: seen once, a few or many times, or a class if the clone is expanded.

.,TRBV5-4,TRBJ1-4,CASSLGDGRTNEKLFF
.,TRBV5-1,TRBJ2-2,CASRNTGELFF
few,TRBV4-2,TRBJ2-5,CASSPFGRGAQETQYF
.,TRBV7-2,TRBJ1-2,CASSSGQGVLYGYTF
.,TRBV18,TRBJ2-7,CASSIGGRGYEQYF
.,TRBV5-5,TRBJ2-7,CASSQGVVEQYF
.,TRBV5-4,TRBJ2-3,CASSSTSGVRTDTQYF
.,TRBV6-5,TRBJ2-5,CASSSGGADETQYF
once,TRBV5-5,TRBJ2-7,CASTIRGAYEQYF
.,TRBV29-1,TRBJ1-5,CSVEALETGKMCNQPQHF
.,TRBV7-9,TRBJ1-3,CASSFFPTEGRAGNTIYF
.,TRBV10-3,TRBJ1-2,CAISEWDVGYTF
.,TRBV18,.,CASSPRTDSYEQYF
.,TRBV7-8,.,CASSYQGRLDAYEQYF
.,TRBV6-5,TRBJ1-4,CASSYSKGRAGEKLFF
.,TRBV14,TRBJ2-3,CASSQVDPSTDTQYF
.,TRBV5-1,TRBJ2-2,CASSPSLSELGTGELFF
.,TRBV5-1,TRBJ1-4,CASSFGRPYEKLFF
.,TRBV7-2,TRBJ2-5,CASSFGETQYF
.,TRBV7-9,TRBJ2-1,CASSILGTSQFF
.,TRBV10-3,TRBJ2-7,CAISRDSSYEQYF
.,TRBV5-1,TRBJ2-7,CASSRDVYEQYF
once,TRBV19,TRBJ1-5,CASSIDEEEPQHF
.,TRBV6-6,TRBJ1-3,CASRSFSGNTIYF
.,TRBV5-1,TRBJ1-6,CASSLETGSNSPLHF
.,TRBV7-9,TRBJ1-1,CASSHGTEAFF
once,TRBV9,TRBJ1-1,CASTPLGHPGTEAFF